A selection of T cell receptor beta chains follows, all from one sample in a study of PD-L1 blockade in urothelial cancer. Generated by immunoSEQ multiplex PCR, the TCRdb table keeps only in-frame clones and is missing some. The top ten hold approximately 9% of the sample, which has fewer than 45,000 clones, around 34% seen once. Sample: tumor tissue, taken before atezolizumab (anti-PD-L1) treatment. These receptors were obtained from a man aged 60 to 75 with urothelial cancer. Both conserved end residues are part of each CDR3. Fields, in order: V gene, CDR3 length, J gene, clone size, D gene, CDR3 protein, CDR3 DNA. The D gene is left open where the match is weak. Clone size is shown for a subset of rows, as once, few, many or a class of expanded clone.

TRBV19	13	TRBJ2-7	-	-	CASSIGNAYEQYF	TGTGCCAGTAGTATAGGGAATGCCTACGAGCAGTACTTC
TRBV19	13	TRBJ1-1	-	TRBD1	CASSSRGRAEAFF	TGTGCCAGTAGTAGCAGGGGGCGAGCTGAAGCTTTCTTT
TRBV28	13	TRBJ2-6	-	-	CAIGVSGANVLTF	TGTGCCATCGGGGTTTCTGGAGCCAACGTCCTGACTTTC
TRBV30	14	TRBJ1-1	few	-	CAWSALGRGTEAFF	TGTGCCTGGAGTGCCCTCGGGAGGGGCACTGAAGCTTTCTTT
TRBV11-3	14	TRBJ1-1	-	TRBD1	CASSSSTGPYEAFF	TGTGCCAGCAGCTCGTCGACAGGGCCGTATGAAGCTTTCTTT
TRBV19	15	TRBJ2-2	-	-	CASSIGGVRTGELFF	TGTGCCAGTAGTATAGGCGGGGTTCGCACCGGGGAGCTGTTTTTT
TRBV9	17	TRBJ2-3	few	TRBD2	CASSTGTSGASTDTQYF	TGTGCCAGCAGCACCGGGACTAGCGGTGCTAGCACAGATACGCAGTATTTT
TRBV30	13	TRBJ1-2	few	TRBD1	CAWSVRQGYGYTF	TGTGCCTGGAGTGTACGACAGGGATATGGCTACACCTTC
TRBV6-7	14	TRBJ2-5	many	-	CAISEGTARETQYF	TGTGCCATCAGTGAAGGGACGGCACGGGAGACCCAGTACTTC
TRBV6-8	15	TRBJ2-7	few	-	CASGGTGTGPYEQYF	TGTGCCAGCGGTGGAACCGGGACTGGCCCCTACGAGCAGTACTTC
TRBV19	13	TRBJ1-4	once	-	CASSRQLDEKLFF	TGTGCCAGTAGTCGACAGTTGGATGAAAAACTGTTTTTT
TRBV10-3	15	TRBJ1-5	-	TRBD1	CAISLGQGANQPQHF	TGTGCCATCAGCCTGGGACAGGGGGCAAATCAGCCCCAGCATTTT
TRBV6-8	14	TRBJ2-1	-	-	CASSASTSYNEQFF	TGTGCCAGCAGTGCCTCGACTAGCTACAATGAGCAGTTCTTC
TRBV10-2	14	TRBJ1-4	-	-	CASRDGATNEKLFF	TGCGCCAGCAGGGATGGGGCAACTAATGAAAAACTGTTTTTT
TRBV6-8	18	TRBJ2-2	few	TRBD2	CASSRRLAGGPGAGELFF	TGTGCCAGCAGTCGCCGACTAGCGGGAGGGCCTGGGGCCGGGGAGCTGTTTTTT
TRBV6-8	14	TRBJ1-4	few	TRBD1	CASSTGGLKEKLFF	TGTGCCAGCAGTACAGGGGGCTTGAAGGAAAAACTGTTTTTT
TRBV6-8	12	TRBJ2-1	-	TRBD2	CASGVAGGLQFF	TGTGCCAGCGGGGTAGCGGGAGGTTTGCAGTTCTTC
TRBV19	15	TRBJ1-5	-	-	CASSIGSHFNQPQHF	TGTGCCAGTAGTATAGGCAGCCATTTCAATCAGCCCCAGCATTTT
TRBV5-1	14	TRBJ1-1	few	-	CASSSQTVNTEAFF	TGCGCCAGCAGCTCCCAGACAGTGAACACTGAAGCTTTCTTT
TRBV7-1	15	TRBJ2-3	few	TRBD1	CASSPRGTGTDTQYF	TGTGCCAGCAGCCCCAGGGGGACGGGCACAGATACGCAGTATTTT
TRBV29-1	13	TRBJ1-3	-	-	CSVAFVGGNTIYF	TGCAGCGTCGCTTTTGTGGGCGGAAACACCATATATTTT
TRBV11-3	14	TRBJ2-6	-	-	CASSLDPGANVLTF	TGTGCCAGCAGCTTAGATCCCGGGGCCAACGTCCTGACTTTC
TRBV28	14	TRBJ1-2	-	TRBD1	CASSLQGAIYGYTF	TGTGCCAGCAGTTTACAGGGGGCGATCTATGGCTACACCTTC
TRBV12-5	14	TRBJ2-2	-	-	CASGKDRNTGELFF	TGTGCTAGTGGTAAGGACAGGAACACCGGGGAGCTGTTTTTT
TRBV9	15	TRBJ2-5	few	TRBD2	CASSDWSSGQETQYF	TGTGCCAGCAGTGATTGGTCTAGCGGGCAAGAGACCCAGTACTTC
TRBV30	12	TRBJ1-2	-	TRBD1	CAWNRGLGGYTF	TGTGCCTGGAACAGGGGGCTCGGTGGCTACACCTTC
TRBV29-1	13	TRBJ1-2	-	-	CSARQETNYGYTF	TGCAGCGCTCGACAGGAGACTAACTATGGCTACACCTTC
TRBV19	16	TRBJ1-5	-	-	CASSTSPGQRNQPQHF	TGTGCCAGTAGTACCAGTCCCGGACAGAGGAATCAGCCCCAGCATTTT
TRBV29-1	14	TRBJ1-4	-	-	CSVVGARTNEKLFF	TGCAGCGTTGTAGGGGCGCGGACTAATGAAAAACTGTTTTTT
TRBV6-7	14	TRBJ1-5	-	TRBD1	CASSRTGNGQPQHF	TGTGCCAGCAGTCGGACAGGGAATGGTCAGCCCCAGCATTTT
TRBV28	14	TRBJ1-2	few	-	CASSPTGIGRGYTF	TGTGCCAGCAGTCCCACAGGTATAGGTCGTGGCTACACCTTC
TRBV18	15	TRBJ2-7	-	TRBD2	CASSQVAGASYEQYF	TGTGCCAGCTCCCAGGTGGCGGGAGCTTCGTACGAGCAGTACTTC
TRBV6-8	15	TRBJ2-1	few	TRBD2	CASSYGIAGKNEQFF	TGTGCCAGCAGTTACGGGATAGCGGGAAAGAATGAGCAGTTCTTC
TRBV6-7	15	TRBJ1-1	few	TRBD1	CASRGTGGRSTEAFF	TGTGCCAGCAGGGGGACAGGGGGTAGGAGCACTGAAGCTTTCTTT
TRBV19	14	TRBJ1-5	-	TRBD1	CASTIGTVNQPQHF	TGTGCCAGTACCATCGGGACAGTGAATCAGCCCCAGCATTTT
TRBV11-3	15	TRBJ1-3	few	TRBD1	CASSLTGDSGNTIYF	TGTGCCAGCAGCTTAACAGGGGATTCAGGAAACACCATATATTTT
TRBV18	14	TRBJ2-1	-	TRBD2	CASSPGLAGDEQFF	TGTGCCAGCTCGCCGGGACTAGCGGGAGATGAGCAGTTCTTC
TRBV29-1	13	TRBJ2-3	-	TRBD1	CSAGTGGIDTQYF	TGCAGCGCGGGGACAGGGGGAATAGATACGCAGTATTTT
TRBV5-1	15	TRBJ1-1	-	-	CASSLDSSGGIEAFF	TGCGCCAGCAGCTTGGATAGCTCGGGGGGCATTGAAGCTTTCTTT
TRBV19	11	TRBJ1-5	-	-	CASGVDQPQHF	TGTGCCAGTGGGGTGGATCAGCCCCAGCATTTT
TRBV15	17	TRBJ2-7	-	-	CATSRGAGGRVAYEQYF	TGTGCCACCAGCAGAGGCGCCGGGGGCAGGGTCGCCTACGAGCAGTACTTC
TRBV18	13	TRBJ1-1	once	-	CASSLTGDTEAFF	TGTGCCAGCTCGCTCACCGGGGACACTGAAGCTTTCTTT